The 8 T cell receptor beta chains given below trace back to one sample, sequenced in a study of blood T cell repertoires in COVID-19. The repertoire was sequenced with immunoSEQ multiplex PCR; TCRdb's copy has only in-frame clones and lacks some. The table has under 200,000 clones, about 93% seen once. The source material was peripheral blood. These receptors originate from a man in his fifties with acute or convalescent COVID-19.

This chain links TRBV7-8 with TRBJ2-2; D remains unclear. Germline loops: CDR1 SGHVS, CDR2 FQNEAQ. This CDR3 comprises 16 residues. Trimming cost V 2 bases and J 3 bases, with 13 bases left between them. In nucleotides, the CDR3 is TGTGCCAGCAGCTTAATCGCTTTCGGAGACACCGGGGAGCTGTTTTTT. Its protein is CASSLIAFGDTGELFF.

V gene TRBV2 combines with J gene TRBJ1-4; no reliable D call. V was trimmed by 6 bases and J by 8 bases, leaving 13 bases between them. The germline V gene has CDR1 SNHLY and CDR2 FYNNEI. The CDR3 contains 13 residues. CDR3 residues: CASRGRLDEKLFF. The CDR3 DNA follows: TGTGCCAGCAGGGGGAGGTTGGACGAAAAACTGTTTTTT.

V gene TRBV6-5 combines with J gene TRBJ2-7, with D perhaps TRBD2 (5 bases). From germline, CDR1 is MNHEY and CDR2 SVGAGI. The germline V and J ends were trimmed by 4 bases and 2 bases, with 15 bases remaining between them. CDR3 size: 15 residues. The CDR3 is CASSSTSSGTYEQYF. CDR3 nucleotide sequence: TGTGCCAGCAGTTCAACCTCGAGCGGCACCTACGAGCAGTACTTC.

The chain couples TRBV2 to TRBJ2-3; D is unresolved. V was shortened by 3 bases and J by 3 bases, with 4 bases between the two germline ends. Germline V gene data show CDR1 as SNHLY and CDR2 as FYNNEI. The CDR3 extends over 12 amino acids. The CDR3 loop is CASSDLTDTQYF. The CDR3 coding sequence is TGTGCCAGCAGTGATTTAACAGATACGCAGTATTTT.

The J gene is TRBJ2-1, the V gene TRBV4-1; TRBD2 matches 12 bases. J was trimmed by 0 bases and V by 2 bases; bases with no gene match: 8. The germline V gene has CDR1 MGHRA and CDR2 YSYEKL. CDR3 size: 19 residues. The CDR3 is CASSQSSGLAGFSYNEQFF. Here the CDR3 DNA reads TGCGCCAGCAGCCAATCCTCGGGACTAGCGGGCTTCTCCTACAATGAGCAGTTCTTC.

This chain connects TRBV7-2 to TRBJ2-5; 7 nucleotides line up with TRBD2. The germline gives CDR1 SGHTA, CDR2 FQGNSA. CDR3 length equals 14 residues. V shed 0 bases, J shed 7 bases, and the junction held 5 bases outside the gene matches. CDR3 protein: CASSLAGGVGTQYF. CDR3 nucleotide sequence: TGTGCCAGCAGCTTAGCTGGGGGGGTAGGGACCCAGTACTTC. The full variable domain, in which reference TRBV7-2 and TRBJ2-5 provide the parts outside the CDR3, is GAGVSQSPSNKVTEKGKDVELRCDPISGHTALYWYRQSLGQGLEFLIYFQGNSAPDKSGLPSDRFSAERTGGSVSTLTIQRTQQEDSAVYLCASSLAGGVGTQYFGPGTRLLVL.

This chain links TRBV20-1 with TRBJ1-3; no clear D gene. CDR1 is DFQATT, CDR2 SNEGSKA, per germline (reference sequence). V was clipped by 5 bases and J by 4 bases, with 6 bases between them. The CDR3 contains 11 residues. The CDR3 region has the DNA TGCAGTGCTCAAAAAGGAAACACCATATATTTT. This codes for CSAQKGNTIYF.

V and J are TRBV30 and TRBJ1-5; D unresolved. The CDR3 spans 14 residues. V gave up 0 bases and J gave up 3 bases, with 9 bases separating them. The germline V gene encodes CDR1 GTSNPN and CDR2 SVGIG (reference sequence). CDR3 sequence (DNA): TGTGCCTGGAGTGTAGACACTTTCAATCAGCCCCAGCATTTT. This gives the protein CAWSVDTFNQPQHF.